This record covers a single TCR beta chain. This clone was seen only once. Its recognized antigen is unknown. No qualities accompany the bases; no much larger clone lies one base away. The sample belongs to a study of shared clonotypes between healthy human individuals (dated by TCRdb to the early 2020s). About the investigation overall: A couple of women and a few men aged 18 to 49 years were included in the cohort. Different laboratories and diverse techniques were used to prepare libraries and sequence TCR repertoires, to increase sequencing depth and limit assay-specific biases. Blood TCR repertoires of about 5 healthy adults were deeply sequenced to estimate repertoire size and the extent of clonotype sharing between individuals. Per donor, leukapheresis produced somewhere between about 0.8 and 9 billion PBMCs. For each donor, CD4 naive and CD4 memory were each run on three plates, CD8 naive on two plates, and CD8 memory on one plate. The full study reports these points: Estimated clonotype richness was generally larger for naive than for memory subsets. Clonotypes shared by all four sorted-subset donors showed higher generation probabilities than non-shared clonotypes. Pairwise subsampling indicated that sequencing depth was expected to affect the degree of clonotype sharing among donors. Roughly 5% of naive CD4, 3.5% of naive CD8, approximately 2% of memory CD4, and 0.4% of memory CD8 clonotypes were shared across several donors. Even with the large sequencing depth, rarefaction of the sorted-subset datasets indicated that sequencing was incomplete. Because the study included only a small number of donors, the genetic and exposure-history diversity represented was limited. Sampling was restricted to blood, and TCR repertoires in tissues likely differ from the TCR repertoires found in blood.

V is shortened by 0 bases, J by 0 bases, and the region joining them spans 8 bases. From the cysteine through the phenylalanine, the CDR3 covers 15 amino acids. Left in the record is the CDR3 DNA by itself, 45 bases read in frame from the first base. The germline V gene yields LGHNA for CDR1 and YSLEER for CDR2. Using the deep immunoSEQ assay, multiplex PCR amplified TCR CDR3 regions from genomic DNA. For each cell subset, the extracted genomic DNA was distributed evenly across all wells of several immunoSEQ 96-well plates, and each plate served as one replicate. For sorted subsets, each replicate PCR was loaded with 200 ng genomic DNA, equivalent to about 30,000 T cell genomes. Purified libraries were measured with a Qubit 3.0 fluorometer, size-checked on a Bioanalyzer 2100, and measured again with the KAPA Library Quantification kit. Every immunoSEQ 96-well plate was sequenced on a separate single-read 150-cycle Illumina NextSeq 550 flow cell. For the original study's pipeline: The immunoSEQ output contained only junctional sequences without quality scores, so filtering could not match that applied to full-length reads. Sequences were annotated with PyIR, a Python wrapper for IgBLAST v1.9, and V/J genes and CDR3 were assigned using IMGT germline references. Reads were filtered out if the reads had weak V/J assignments (E-value above 1e-6), no CDR3, stop codons, out-of-frame junctions, or ambiguous translated residues. V3J clonotypes were defined as sequences sharing an identical inferred V gene, J gene, and CDR3 amino acid sequence. Percentage overlap between repertoires was computed as shared unique clonotypes divided by the size of the smaller repertoire. Richness of each repertoire was evaluated using RTK rarefaction, the Chao1 estimator, and Recon v2.1 estimates of unobserved clonotypes. Generation probabilities were computed with OLGA for all TCRbeta clonotypes obtained by the gDNA method from a handful of donors. TCRdb took over this immuneACCESS table, retaining in-frame rearrangements with V and J assigned. Such tables are incomplete; in checked studies, under half of the missing clones stem from an unresolved V gene, and the remainder is unexplained. Clonal size and the V and J genes are those of that table, whereas D and trimming came from the DNA. The sample profile shows fewer than 2.5 million clones; roughly 93% of them were found once. The top ten hold 0.35% to 0.45% of the sample.

Donors were healthy HIV-negative adults with no recently reported acute infections or vaccinations. Every donor was a Caucasian adult residing in Nashville, Tennessee, USA. Magnetic negative selection was used to enrich CD4+ T cells, after which naive cells were positively selected on CD45RA and the negative fraction became the memory subset. Blood was obtained by leukapheresis, after which PBMCs were separated by Ficoll-Histopaque density gradient centrifugation and cryopreserved in liquid nitrogen vapor phase. Analytical flow cytometry was used to check the purity and quantity of every magnetically sorted T cell population. From each sorted fraction, genomic DNA was isolated and quantified by UV absorbance on a Nanodrop 2000c.

The chain links TRBV4-3 with TRBJ1-2; the D gene remains uncertain. This receptor was identified in a man aged 18 to 29 in good health. Some clones in this sample may be carry-over from other donors' samples. The sample taken for sequencing was naive CD4+ T cells from PBMCs. This specimen's cell subset or site label, interpreted: CD45RA+ positively selected. At the DNA level, the sequence is TGCGCCAGCAGCCAAGATAGGGAAACTAACTATGGCTACACCTTC. It codes for CASSQDRETNYGYTF.